This T cell receptor beta chain was captured by sequencing in a study of control samples from healthy donors and cancer patients. Assay used: immunoSEQ multiplex PCR; TCRdb lists only in-frame clones, some missing. The repertoire has around 150,000 clones, around 88% of them found once; the top ten carry over 1.5%. Looked up from germline, CDR1 is MDHEN and CDR2 is SYDVKM. The CDR3 extends over 15 amino acids. Trimming took 3 bases from V and 3 from J, leaving 11 bases between them. The chain recombines TRBV28 with TRBJ2-2; weak D call: TRBD1 (6 bases). This receptor was obtained from a man between 18 and 29 years old in good health. The sequenced material came from blood. The CDR3 DNA is TGTGCCAGCAGTTTCCCTACAGGGCACACCGGGGAGCTGTTTTTT. This translates into CASSFPTGHTGELFF.